The 3 T cell receptor beta chains given below trace back to one sample, sequenced in a study of control samples from healthy donors and cancer patients. The method was immunoSEQ multiplex PCR; TCRdb's version includes in-frame clones alone and lacks a portion of them. Of roughly 80,000 clones listed, roughly 89% are singletons. The sample was PBMCs. The receptors here all came from a woman in her sixties with head and neck cancer.

The rearrangement links TRBV28 to TRBJ1-1, with D tentatively TRBD1 (5 bases). The V gene's germline CDR1 is MDHEN and CDR2 SYDVKM. The ends were cut back, 2 bases at V and 5 bases at J, with 12 bases in the middle. The CDR3 is 14 residues long. The CDR3 sequence: CASSLLRGRTEAFF. The DNA of the CDR3 is TGTGCCAGCAGTTTACTGAGGGGCCGGACTGAAGCTTTCTTT.

The chain has TRBV4-1 and TRBJ1-1, with 8 positions matching TRBD1. Germline values: CDR1 MGHRA, CDR2 YSYEKL. The V gene end was trimmed by 0 bases and the J gene end by 6 bases; junction bases not matched to a gene: 3. CDR3 length: 14 residues. CDR3 DNA sequence: TGCGCCAGCAGCCAAGACAACAGGGGGGCTGAAGCTTTCTTT. Translated, it gives CASSQDNRGAEAFF.

The gene calls are TRBV2 and TRBJ1-6, with D hard to call. The V end lost 0 bases, the J end lost 14 bases, and 14 bases lay between the germline ends. The CDR3 extends over 14 amino acids. CDR1 and CDR2 from the germline V gene are SNHLY and FYNNEI. The CDR3 coding sequence is TGTGCCAGCAGTGAAGCTAGAACGACTCCGACCCTCCACTTT. This sequence encodes CASSEARTTPTLHF.